One and the same sample provided the 27 T cell receptor beta chains below, sequenced in a study of T cells after posttransplantation cyclophosphamide. Libraries were prepared by immunoSEQ multiplex PCR; TCRdb keeps only in-frame clonotypes and omits some of them. This table holds roughly 42,000 clones with no singletons; the top ten claim approximately 4.5%. Specimen: PBMCs. These receptor sequences come from a woman between 45 and 60 years old in good health and a related stem cell transplant donor.

This clone came up many times. The chain carries TRBV6-5 and TRBJ2-3; TRBD2 agrees at 11 bases. The CDR3 extends over 15 amino acids. Trimming removed 6 bases from V and 0 bases from J; junction bases left unmatched: 2. CDR1 is MNHEY, CDR2 SVGAGI, per germline. The CDR3 DNA reads TGTGCCAGCAGCCTAGCGGGGGGAAGCACAGATACGCAGTATTTT. Protein sequence: CASSLAGGSTDTQYF.

This clone has ten or more counts. The V gene is TRBV7-9, the J gene TRBJ1-2; weak D call: TRBD1 (6 bases). V was clipped by 4 bases and J by 0 bases, with 15 bases between them. This CDR3 spans 16 amino acids. Germline V lookup: CDR1 SEHNR, CDR2 FQNEAQ (reference sequence). The CDR3 is CASSSSQDSPNYGYTF. In DNA form, the CDR3 reads TGTGCCAGCAGCTCCTCCCAGGACAGCCCTAACTATGGCTACACCTTC.

This clone was detected ten times or more. This sequence joins TRBV5-1 and TRBJ1-2, with no clear D. Germline-derived CDR1 and CDR2 are SGHRS and YFSETQ. V lost 0 bases to trimming and J lost 4 bases, with 10 bases between them. This CDR3 comprises 14 residues. CDR3: CASSLDLGVYGYTF. CDR3 nucleotide sequence: TGCGCCAGCAGCTTGGATCTGGGCGTCTATGGCTACACCTTC.

This clone was observed a handful of times. The chain combines TRBV28 with TRBJ1-2, with D perhaps TRBD1 (6 bases). The CDR3 runs 14 residues. In germline, CDR1 is MDHEN, CDR2 SYDVKM. The V gene lost 6 bases and the J gene lost 6 bases, with 17 bases spanning the gap. The CDR3 DNA sequence: TGTGCCAGCAGAGAGGAGGGGGGGGCGCATGGCTACACCTTC. It yields the protein CASREEGGAHGYTF.

The table lists this clone with many counts. The chain carries TRBV19 and TRBJ1-2; maybe TRBD1 (5 bases). Trimming took 3 bases from V and 3 from J, leaving 8 bases between them. Germline loops: CDR1 LNHDA, CDR2 SQIVND (reference sequence). This CDR3 is 13 amino acids long. CDR3 coding DNA: TGTGCCAGTAGTATGGGGGGACACTATGGCTACACCTTC. Residues: CASSMGGHYGYTF. Combining the CDR3 with reference TRBV19 and TRBJ1-2 gives the whole variable domain DGGITQSPKYLFRKEGQNVTLSCEQNLNHDAMYWYRQDPGQGLRLIYYSQIVNDFQKGDIAEGYSVSREKKESFPLTVTSAQKNPTAFYLCASSMGGHYGYTFGSGTRLTVV.

This clone was counted many times. The chain has TRBV6-5 and TRBJ1-6; TRBD1 might be the D (5 bases). V was trimmed by 5 bases and J by 10 bases, leaving 12 bases between them. This CDR3 is 13 amino acids long. Germline values: CDR1 MNHEY, CDR2 SVGAGI. CDR3: CASSGGGESPLHF. The DNA of the CDR3 is TGTGCCAGCAGTGGCGGGGGGGAATCACCCCTCCACTTT.

This clone was recorded many times. The chain uses TRBV5-6 and TRBJ1-4; D is unclear. Trimming shortened V by 1 base and J by 7 bases, and 14 bases separated the two germline ends. Germline assignment: CDR1 SGHDT and CDR2 YYEEEE. This CDR3 has 15 residues. The CDR3, as DNA: TGTGCCAGCAGCTTGAGGGCGGGAGTGGGTGAAAAACTGTTTTTT. This encodes CASSLRAGVGEKLFF.

This clone has a count of ten or more. CDR3 DNA sequence: TGTGCCACCAGCAGACCCCGCGGGGGGGCCCTATTGGGGAATGAGCAGTTCTTC. Translation: CATSRPRGGALLGNEQFF. The V and J genes are TRBV15 and TRBJ2-1, with 9 positions matching TRBD2. Trimming took 2 bases from V and 7 from J; bases not matched to a gene: 15. Looked up from germline, CDR1 is LNHNV and CDR2 is YYDKDF (reference sequence). The CDR3 runs to 18 residues.

This clone was seen repeatedly, ten times or more. The chain joins TRBV19 to TRBJ2-5; TRBD1 matches at 7 bases. After removal of 2 bases from V and 5 bases from J, the junction contained 14 bases not matched to a gene. Looked up from germline, CDR1 is LNHDA and CDR2 is SQIVND (reference sequence). The CDR3 contains 17 residues. CDR3 protein: CASSIPSTGSFSETQYF. The CDR3 nucleotides are TGTGCCAGTAGTATACCGTCGACAGGGTCGTTTTCGGAGACCCAGTACTTC.

This clone was detected many times. V and J are TRBV28 and TRBJ1-1; D is undetermined. Trimming took 10 bases from V and 6 from J, leaving 18 bases between them. CDR1 is MDHEN, CDR2 SYDVKM, per germline. The CDR3 consists of 13 residues. In DNA, the CDR3 is TGTGCCATCGATCTGGGCAGTTCATCTGAAGCTTTCTTT. As protein: CAIDLGSSSEAFF.

This clone has ten or more counts. This rearrangement joins TRBV14 to TRBJ2-7, with TRBD1 matching over 9 bases. CDR1 and CDR2 (germline): SGHDN, FVKESK. The CDR3 runs 15 residues. V was pared by 5 bases and J by 6 bases, with 11 bases of the junction left unmatched. The CDR3 sequence: CASSFGGTGRREQYF. For the CDR3, the DNA is TGTGCCAGCAGCTTCGGGGGGACAGGGAGGCGCGAGCAGTACTTC.

At least ten counts were recorded for this clone. The chain joins TRBV9 to TRBJ1-4; D is unclear. There are 15 residues in the CDR3. Germline V gene data show CDR1 as SGDLS and CDR2 as YYNGEE. V lost 0 bases to trimming and J lost 7 bases, with 13 bases between them. The CDR3 DNA sequence: TGTGCCAGCAGCGTAGTTGGCGGGGTCGGTGAAAAACTGTTTTTT. It yields the protein CASSVVGGVGEKLFF.

This clone came up many times. The V and J genes are TRBV7-2 and TRBJ1-6, with 7 bases fitting TRBD1. Per germline, CDR1 SGHTA and CDR2 FQGNSA. J was trimmed by 10 bases and V by 4 bases; bases with no gene match: 13. The CDR3 is made up of 16 amino acids. CDR3 in amino acids: CASSSRQGVAGSPLHF. The DNA for the CDR3 is TGTGCCAGCAGCTCTCGACAGGGTGTCGCGGGCTCACCCCTCCACTTT. Supplemented by reference TRBV7-2 and TRBJ1-6, the full variable domain reads GAGVSQSPSNKVTEKGKDVELRCDPISGHTALYWYRQSLGQGLEFLIYFQGNSAPDKSGLPSDRFSAERTGGSVSTLTIQRTQQEDSAVYLCASSSRQGVAGSPLHFGNGTRLTVT.

This clone has at least ten counts. The chain is built from TRBV27 and TRBJ2-1; D might be TRBD1 (6 bases). V was pared by 5 bases and J by 7 bases, with 9 bases between. This CDR3 comprises 12 residues. Per the germline V gene, CDR1 is MNHEY and CDR2 is SMNVEV (reference sequence). CDR3 bases: TGTGCCAGCAGTCACACAGGGAATGAGCAGTTCTTC. Residues: CASSHTGNEQFF.

This clone appeared many times. Written as DNA, the CDR3 is TGTGCCAGCAGTTTAAAGAGCGGGAGCTCCTACGAGCAGTACTTC. Translating gives CASSLKSGSSYEQYF. The chain is built from TRBV27 and TRBJ2-7, with 8 nucleotides matching TRBD2. V gave up 2 bases and J gave up 0 bases; unmatched junction bases: 3. The CDR3 is 15 amino acids. Germline V gene lookup returns CDR1 MNHEY and CDR2 SMNVEV (reference sequence).

The V gene is TRBV19, the J gene TRBJ2-5; 13 nucleotides match TRBD2. Germline-derived CDR1 and CDR2 are LNHDA and SQIVND (reference sequence). The V gene end was trimmed by 5 bases and the J gene end by 4 bases; junction bases not matched to a gene: 7. The CDR3 has 16 amino acids. The CDR3 sequence is CASSVWTSGGGETQYF. Here the CDR3 DNA reads TGTGCCAGTAGTGTCTGGACTAGCGGGGGAGGAGAGACCCAGTACTTC.

Ten or more counts support this clone. The CDR3 spells CASSSGTGGFEAFF. In DNA form, the CDR3 reads TGTGCCAGCAGTTCCGGGACAGGGGGTTTTGAAGCTTTCTTT. The chain has TRBV28 and TRBJ1-1, with 11 bases aligning to TRBD1. Germline V CDR1 and CDR2: MDHEN, SYDVKM. The CDR3 covers 14 residues. Trimming cost V 4 bases and J 7 bases; bases outside gene matches: 5.

This clone was recorded many times. The chain joins TRBV6-5 to TRBJ1-2, with 8 positions matching TRBD1. The V gene end was trimmed by 5 bases and the J gene end by 1 base; junction bases not matched to a gene: 6. This CDR3 region has 15 residues. Germline-derived CDR1 and CDR2 are MNHEY and SVGAGI. The CDR3 here is CASSALQGDNYGYTF. The CDR3 DNA reads TGTGCCAGCAGTGCCCTACAGGGGGATAACTATGGCTACACCTTC.

This clone was observed at least ten times. The chain joins TRBV7-9 to TRBJ2-3, with no clear D. Trimming pared 5 bases from V and 1 base from J, leaving 7 bases between. CDR1 is SEHNR, CDR2 FQNEAQ, per germline (reference sequence). The length of the CDR3 is 13 residues. CDR3 DNA: TGTGCCAGCAGCCTCACGGGCACAGATACGCAGTATTTT. Protein product: CASSLTGTDTQYF.

This clone was recorded many times. This chain uses TRBV7-2 with TRBJ1-5; TRBD1 matches at 7 bases. The trim removed 5 bases at V and 6 bases at J, leaving 7 bases unmatched. CDR1 and CDR2 (germline): SGHTA, FQGNSA. This CDR3 comprises 14 residues. The CDR3 DNA sequence: TGTGCCAGCAGCCGACAGGGAGGAGGTCAGCCCCAGCATTTT. Translation gives CASSRQGGGQPQHF.

This clone was seen repeatedly, ten times or more. The chain couples TRBV19 to TRBJ2-7; 9 nucleotides agree with TRBD1. After removal of 4 bases from V and 5 bases from J, the junction contained 9 bases not matched to a gene. Germline-derived CDR1 and CDR2 are LNHDA and SQIVND (reference sequence). This CDR3 has 15 amino acids. DNA of the CDR3: TGTGCCAGTAGTACCAGGACAGGGGACGTCGACGAGCAGTACTTC. Translation: CASSTRTGDVDEQYF.

In its sample, this clone was seen many times. This sequence joins TRBV30 and TRBJ1-1; TRBD1 matches 8 bases. Germline trimming cut 0 bases from V and 5 bases from J; bases unmatched to any gene: 2. CDR3 size: 13 residues. Germline V gene lookup returns CDR1 GTSNPN and CDR2 SVGIG (reference sequence). This CDR3 is CAWSVDRGTEAFF. The CDR3 DNA follows: TGTGCCTGGAGTGTAGACAGGGGAACTGAAGCTTTCTTT. Using reference TRBV30 and TRBJ1-1 for the parts outside the CDR3, the full variable domain is SQTIHQWPATLVQPVGSPLSLECTVEGTSNPNLYWYRQAAGRGLQLLFYSVGIGQISSEVPQNLSASRPQDRQFILSSKKLLLSDSGFYLCAWSVDRGTEAFFGQGTRLTVV.

The sample holds many counts of this clone. J is TRBJ1-4 and V is TRBV2; D call uncertain. CDR1 and CDR2 from the germline V gene are SNHLY and FYNNEI. The CDR3 spans 12 residues. Trimming took 7 bases from V and 8 from J, leaving 11 bases between them. The CDR3 sequence: CASNALSEKLFF. The CDR3 region has the DNA TGTGCCAGCAATGCGTTGTCGGAAAAACTGTTTTTT.

This clone was recorded at least ten times. The chain employs TRBV2 and TRBJ2-7; 9 bases fit TRBD2. V lost 1 base and J lost 5; bases outside the gene matches: 9. The germline CDR1 and CDR2 sequences are SNHLY and FYNNEI. The CDR3 sequence is 16 residues long. CDR3 loop: CASSEGGASGAHEQYF. CDR3 in DNA: TGTGCCAGCAGTGAAGGGGGGGCTAGCGGGGCCCACGAGCAGTACTTC.

This clone was detected many times. The chain links TRBV5-4 to TRBJ1-2; D unresolved. This CDR3 has 14 amino acids. Trimming took 1 base from V and 2 from J, leaving 9 bases between them. Germline assignment: CDR1 SGHNT and CDR2 YYREEE (reference sequence). As DNA, the CDR3 is TGTGCCAGCAGCTTGACAAATTCAAACTATGGCTACACCTTC. It encodes CASSLTNSNYGYTF. The full variable domain, completed using reference TRBV5-4 and TRBJ1-2, is ETGVTQSPTHLIKTRGQQVTLRCSSQSGHNTVSWYQQALGQGPQFIFQYYREEENGRGNFPPRFSGLQFPNYSSELNVNALELDDSALYLCASSLTNSNYGYTFGSGTRLTVV.

This clone showed up many times. The V call is TRBV27, the J call TRBJ1-1; no reliable D call. CDR3 length equals 16 residues. Trimming took off 0 bases at V and 3 bases at J, with 14 bases between the two ends. CDR1 is MNHEY and CDR2 is SMNVEV in the germline V gene (reference sequence). The CDR3 loop reads CASSLSALPIYTEAFF. The CDR3 DNA reads as TGTGCCAGCAGTTTATCAGCACTCCCCATTTACACTGAAGCTTTCTTT.

CDR3 in amino acids: CATFIGTGGLFRFF. As DNA, the CDR3 is TGTGCCACCTTTATTGGGACAGGGGGTTTATTTAGGTTCTTT. The chain employs TRBV28 and TRBJ1-1, with 11 bases aligning to TRBD1. CDR1 and CDR2 (germline): MDHEN, SYDVKM. The CDR3 covers 14 residues. V was pared by 10 bases and J by 14 bases, with 18 bases of the junction left unmatched. Combining the CDR3 with reference TRBV28 and TRBJ1-1 gives the whole variable domain DVKVTQSSRYLVKRTGEKVFLECVQDMDHENMFWYRQDPGLGLRLIYFSYDVKMKEKGDIPEGYSVSREKKERFSLILESASTNQTSMYLCATFIGTGGLFRFFGQGTRLTVV.